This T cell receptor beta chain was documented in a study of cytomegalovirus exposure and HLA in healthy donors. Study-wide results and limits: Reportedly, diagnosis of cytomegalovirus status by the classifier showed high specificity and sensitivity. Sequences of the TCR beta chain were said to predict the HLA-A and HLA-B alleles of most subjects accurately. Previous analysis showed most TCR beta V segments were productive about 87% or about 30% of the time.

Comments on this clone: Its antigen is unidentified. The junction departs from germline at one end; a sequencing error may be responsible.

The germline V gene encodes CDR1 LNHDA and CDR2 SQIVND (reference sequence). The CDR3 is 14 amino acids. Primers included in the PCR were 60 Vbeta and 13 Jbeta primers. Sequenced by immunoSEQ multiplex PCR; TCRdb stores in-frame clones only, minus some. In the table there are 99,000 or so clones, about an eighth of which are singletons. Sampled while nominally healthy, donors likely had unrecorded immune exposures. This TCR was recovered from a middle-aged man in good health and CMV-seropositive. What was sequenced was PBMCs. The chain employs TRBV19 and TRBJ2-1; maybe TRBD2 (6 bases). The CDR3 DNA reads TGTGCCAGTAGTACTAGTTCTTTTAGCGGCTTTTTGCTCTTC. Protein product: CASSTSSFSGFLLF.